These 32 T cell receptor beta chains came from one sample sequenced in a study of T cell responses to AZD1222 COVID-19 vaccine. Using immunoSEQ multiplex PCR, the repertoire was profiled, and TCRdb retains in-frame clones only, with some absent. This table holds 95,000 to 150,000 clones, almost 95% found once. The specimen was peripheral blood, collected on day 0 of AZD1222 vaccination. The receptors here all came from an adult in good health.

The J gene is TRBJ1-5, the V gene TRBV6-5, with TRBD1 matching over 7 bases. This CDR3 region has 15 residues. CDR1 and CDR2 from the germline V gene are MNHEY and SVGAGI. V lost 5 bases and J lost 3; bases outside the gene matches: 7. The CDR3: CASSRGQAYNQPQHF. The CDR3, as DNA: TGTGCCAGCAGTCGCGGACAGGCTTACAATCAGCCCCAGCATTTT.

The V gene is TRBV29-1, the J gene TRBJ1-2; 11 nucleotides line up with TRBD1. Per the germline V gene, CDR1 is SQVTM and CDR2 is ANQGSEA. This CDR3 is 16 amino acids long. With V trimmed by 5 bases and J by 7 bases, 15 bases remained unmatched. CDR3 nucleotides: TGCAGCGTTTACCCTGACCCCGGACAGGGGGCGGGTGGCTACACCTTC. This encodes CSVYPDPGQGAGGYTF. Complete variable domain (other parts from reference TRBV29-1 and TRBJ1-2): SAVISQKPSRDICQRGTSLTIQCQVDSQVTMMFWYRQQPGQSLTLIATANQGSEATYESGFVIDKFPISRPNLTFSTLTVSNMSPEDSSIYLCSVYPDPGQGAGGYTFGSGTRLTVV.

This chain connects TRBV3-1 (or the pseudogene TRBV3-2) to TRBJ1-2; D perhaps matches TRBD1 (6 bases). The germline gives CDR1 LGHDT, CDR2 YNNKEL (reference sequence). V shed 4 bases and J shed 5 bases, with 17 bases lying between them. The CDR3 length is 15 residues. This chain's CDR3 is CASSLQGPWAYGYTF. As DNA, the CDR3 is TGTGCCAGCAGCCTACAGGGCCCTTGGGCTTATGGCTACACCTTC.

The chain couples TRBV6-6 to TRBJ1-1, with 9 bases matching TRBD1. The CDR3 spans 13 residues. In germline, CDR1 is MNHNY, CDR2 SVGAGI (reference sequence). After removal of 6 bases from V and 1 base from J, the junction contained 0 bases not matched to a gene. CDR3 protein: CASRTGGNTEAFF. The CDR3 DNA is TGTGCCAGCAGGACAGGGGGGAACACTGAAGCTTTCTTT.

This chain joins TRBV27 and TRBJ2-3; either TRBD1 or TRBD2 may supply D (6 bases each). Germline CDR1 and CDR2: MNHEY and SMNVEV (reference sequence). The CDR3 covers 17 residues. Trimming took off 7 bases at V and 2 bases at J, with 22 bases between the two ends. The CDR3 DNA is TGTGCCAGCAACCTAAGACCTGGGGGGCTTGACACAGATACGCAGTATTTT. Protein: CASNLRPGGLDTDTQYF.

The chain links TRBV19 to TRBJ1-5; a weak D match, TRBD1 (5 bases). Trimming stripped 7 bases from V and 5 bases from J, with 15 bases between. CDR1 is LNHDA and CDR2 is SQIVND in the germline V gene (reference sequence). CDR3 size: 14 residues. CDR3 protein: CASTPWRDHQPQHF. The DNA for the CDR3 is TGTGCCAGTACCCCGTGGAGGGACCATCAGCCCCAGCATTTT.

The chain joins TRBV7-2 to TRBJ1-2, with TRBD1 identical over 7 bases. Trimming took 5 bases from V and 1 from J; bases not matched to a gene: 7. Germline V gene data show CDR1 as SGHTA and CDR2 as FQGNSA. CDR3 length: 15 residues. The CDR3 nucleotides are TGTGCCAGCAGCCCCGGACAGGCGGTTAACTATGGCTACACCTTC. This translates into CASSPGQAVNYGYTF.

The chain couples TRBV6-1 to TRBJ1-6, with D possibly matching TRBD1 (6 bases). The CDR3 loop spans 15 amino acids. Germline CDR1 MNHNS, CDR2 SASEGT. Trimming stripped 2 bases from V and 6 bases from J, with 11 bases between. CDR3 region: CASSERGAGNSPLHF. The CDR3 nucleotides are TGTGCCAGCAGTGAACGGGGGGCTGGTAATTCACCCCTCCACTTT.

The chain joins TRBV13 to TRBJ2-5; no firm D call. From germline, CDR1 is PRHDT and CDR2 FYEKMQ (reference sequence). Trimming removed 3 bases from V and 5 bases from J, with 16 bases in between. The CDR3 extends over 15 amino acids. CDR3: CASSFLDRSWETQYF. For the CDR3, the DNA is TGTGCCAGCAGCTTCCTAGATCGCTCTTGGGAGACCCAGTACTTC.

The table lists this clone with a count of one. This chain uses TRBV5-1 with TRBJ1-4; maybe TRBD1 (5 bases). Germline assignment: CDR1 SGHRS and CDR2 YFSETQ. The CDR3 contains 14 residues. V lost 4 bases, J lost 5 bases, and 12 bases lay in between. The DNA of the CDR3 is TGCGCCAGCAGCCGCGGCGGGGGGAATGAAAAACTGTTTTTT. Encoded protein: CASSRGGGNEKLFF. Based on the CDR3 plus reference TRBV5-1 and TRBJ1-4, the full variable domain is KAGVTQTPRYLIKTRGQQVTLSCSPISGHRSVSWYQQTPGQGLQFLFEYFSETQRNKGNFPGRFSGRQFSNSRSEMNVSTLELGDSALYLCASSRGGGNEKLFFGSGTQLSVL.

The CDR3: CASSLARTSGYNEQFF. The CDR3 DNA reads TGCGCCAGCAGCTTGGCAAGGACTAGCGGCTACAATGAGCAGTTCTTC. The chain recombines TRBV5-1 with TRBJ2-1, with TRBD2 matching over 10 bases. J lost 3 bases, V lost 0 bases, and 3 bases had no gene match. The germline CDR1 and CDR2 sequences are SGHRS and YFSETQ. This CDR3 has 16 residues.

The rearrangement links TRBV6-6 to TRBJ2-3, with 8 bases fitting TRBD1. V gave up 4 bases and J gave up 1 base; unmatched junction bases: 4. CDR1 is MNHNY and CDR2 is SVGAGI in the germline V gene (reference sequence). This CDR3 is built from 15 residues. CDR3 sequence reads: CASSSRGQGTDTQYF. The CDR3 DNA reads as TGTGCCAGCAGTTCGAGGGGACAGGGCACAGATACGCAGTATTTT.

V and J are TRBV7-9 and TRBJ1-4, with 9 bases lining up with TRBD1. Germline trimming cut 6 bases from V and 8 bases from J; bases unmatched to any gene: 10. The CDR3 spans 15 residues. Germline CDR1 SEHNR, CDR2 FQNEAQ (reference sequence). The CDR3 nucleotides read TGTGCCAGCAGGGGAGGGGACAGGGAACAAGAAAAACTGTTTTTT. This gives the protein CASRGGDREQEKLFF.

The J gene is TRBJ1-3, the V gene TRBV5-5, with D perhaps matching TRBD1 (6 bases). Germline values: CDR1 SGHKS, CDR2 YYEKEE (reference sequence). V lost 7 bases and J 3 bases, leaving 17 bases between the germline ends. The CDR3 spans 15 residues. CDR3 in amino acids: CASSLPGAFGNTIYF. For the CDR3, the DNA is TGTGCCAGCTCTTTACCAGGGGCGTTTGGAAACACCATATATTTT.

The chain combines TRBV27 with TRBJ1-6, with D possibly matching TRBD1 (6 bases). V shed 5 bases and J shed 5 bases, with 19 bases lying between them. The CDR3 is 17 residues long. CDR1 is MNHEY and CDR2 is SMNVEV in the germline V gene (reference sequence). The CDR3 here is CASSPPEGERDNSPLHF. The CDR3 region has the DNA TGTGCCAGCAGTCCACCTGAGGGGGAGAGAGATAATTCACCCCTCCACTTT.

The genes are TRBV9 and TRBJ2-1; D uncertain. Trimming pared 2 bases from V and 1 base from J, leaving 10 bases between. CDR3 length: 15 amino acids. The germline V gene encodes CDR1 SGDLS and CDR2 YYNGEE. The CDR3 reads CASSVGAASYNEQFF. CDR3 nucleotides: TGTGCCAGCAGCGTCGGAGCAGCATCCTACAATGAGCAGTTCTTC.

V gene TRBV19 combines with J gene TRBJ2-3, with 16 bases aligning to TRBD2. Germline loops: CDR1 LNHDA, CDR2 SQIVND (reference sequence). V lost 3 bases and J lost 14; bases outside the gene matches: 11. The CDR3 has 16 residues. Here the CDR3 reads CASSIYGGLAGGQVYF. The CDR3 region has the DNA TGTGCCAGTAGTATTTACGGGGGACTAGCGGGAGGGCAGGTGTATTTT.

The rearrangement links TRBV7-9 to TRBJ1-2, with D hard to call. This CDR3 has 15 residues. The V end lost 4 bases, the J end lost 4 bases, and 16 bases lay between the germline ends. In germline, CDR1 is SEHNR, CDR2 FQNEAQ (reference sequence). The CDR3 protein is CASSSSGSNFYGYTF. The CDR3 DNA sequence: TGTGCCAGCAGCTCTAGCGGTAGCAACTTCTATGGCTACACCTTC.

This chain connects TRBV6-5 to TRBJ1-2; TRBD1 matches at 8 bases. J was trimmed by 6 bases and V by 10 bases; bases with no gene match: 10. CDR1 MNHEY and CDR2 SVGAGI come from the germline V gene. The CDR3 covers 13 residues. CDR3 sequence: CATREQGDDGYTF. CDR3 sequence (DNA): TGTGCCACCCGAGAACAGGGGGACGATGGCTACACCTTC.

The V gene is TRBV11-3, the J gene TRBJ2-3, with 14 bases matching TRBD2. CDR1 is SGHNT and CDR2 is YENEEA in the germline V gene. The CDR3 sequence is 19 residues long. V dropped 5 bases and J dropped 0; count of bases not matched to a gene: 10. The CDR3 loop reads CASSHRLAGGGASTDTQYF. For the CDR3, the DNA is TGTGCCAGCAGCCACCGACTAGCGGGAGGGGGAGCCAGCACAGATACGCAGTATTTT.

The chain combines TRBV11-3 with TRBJ1-6; tentative D call: TRBD1 (5 bases). Germline CDR1 reads SGHNT; CDR2 reads YENEEA. V lost 2 bases to trimming and J lost 0 bases, with 14 bases between them. The CDR3 contains 18 residues. The CDR3 loop reads CASSLRTLQSSYNSPLHF. Here the CDR3 DNA reads TGTGCCAGCAGCTTACGGACACTTCAGAGCTCCTATAATTCACCCCTCCACTTT.

This clone was counted between two and nine times. The chain uses TRBV27 and TRBJ1-2; D is uncertain. CDR3 length equals 13 residues. Germline lookup yields CDR1 MNHEY and CDR2 SMNVEV (reference sequence). Trimming shortened V by 2 bases and J by 8 bases, and 12 bases separated the two germline ends. The CDR3 here is CASSLAGFGGYTF. CDR3 DNA sequence: TGTGCCAGCAGTTTAGCGGGTTTTGGGGGCTACACCTTC.

The V call is TRBV21-1, the J call TRBJ2-7; no DNA check was done on the table's D call, TRBD2. TRBV21-1 is recorded as a pseudogene. The CDR3 loop spans 18 amino acids. Written as DNA, the CDR3 is TGTGCCAGCAGCAACGGATTCGATAGCGGGAGTAAAAGGAGTGAGCAGTACGTC. This sequence encodes CASSNGFDSGSKRSEQYV.

The gene calls are TRBV19 and TRBJ2-2, with D hard to call. The length of the CDR3 is 15 residues. V was shortened by 5 bases and J by 7 bases, with 17 bases between the two germline ends. Germline V gene data show CDR1 as LNHDA and CDR2 as SQIVND (reference sequence). The CDR3 bases are TGTGCCAGTAGTGCCACGCGTTCAGGATTCGGGGAGCTGTTTTTT. Its translation: CASSATRSGFGELFF.

This clone was counted once. The chain has TRBV4-3 and TRBJ1-1, with unresolved D. Germline V lookup: CDR1 LGHNA, CDR2 YSLEER. V was shortened by 1 base and J by 1 base, with 7 bases between the two germline ends. There are 14 residues in the CDR3. In DNA form, the CDR3 reads TGCGCCAGCAGCCAAGCGCAAGGGAACACTGAAGCTTTCTTT. Its translation is CASSQAQGNTEAFF.

The chain has TRBV18 and TRBJ1-1; 10 nucleotides align to TRBD1. The CDR3 totals 14 residues. Germline CDR1 is KGHSH and CDR2 is LQKENI. V lost 3 bases and J lost 6; bases outside the gene matches: 4. The DNA of the CDR3 is TGTGCCAGCTCACCGGGACAGGGGCGCTCTGAAGCTTTCTTT. It encodes CASSPGQGRSEAFF.

The DNA of the CDR3 is TGTGCCAGCAGTACCGGACAGGTCAGCAATCAGCCCCAGCATTTT. Residues: CASSTGQVSNQPQHF. The chain employs TRBV2 and TRBJ1-5; 7 bases map to TRBD1. CDR1 and CDR2 from the germline V gene are SNHLY and FYNNEI. Unmatched junction bases numbered 5, after V lost 5 bases and J lost 1 base. This CDR3 is 15 amino acids long.

The rearrangement uses TRBV15 and TRBJ2-7, with a weak D call TRBD2 (5 bases). Germline lookup yields CDR1 LNHNV and CDR2 YYDKDF (reference sequence). The CDR3 is 13 amino acids. Trimming stripped 11 bases from V and 0 bases from J, with 14 bases between. The CDR3 protein is CAPSRAGSYEQYV. CDR3 sequence (DNA): TGTGCCCCCTCGAGGGCGGGCTCCTACGAGCAGTACGTC.

This clone has more than one count but fewer than ten. The gene calls are TRBV6-5 and TRBJ2-1; D is uncertain. The V and J ends lost 2 bases and 5 bases respectively, with 1 base between them. CDR3 size: 11 residues. Germline values: CDR1 MNHEY, CDR2 SVGAGI. CDR3 sequence: CASSYNNEQFF. DNA of the CDR3: TGTGCCAGCAGTTACAACAATGAGCAGTTCTTC.

This clone has just a few counts. The V gene is TRBV19, the J gene TRBJ2-7, with D tentatively TRBD1 (5 bases). V lost 3 bases to trimming and J lost 5 bases, with 14 bases between them. This CDR3 is built from 14 residues. The germline V gene encodes CDR1 LNHDA and CDR2 SQIVND (reference sequence). The chain's CDR3 is CASSMSREHHEQYF. Here the CDR3 DNA reads TGTGCCAGTAGTATGTCCAGGGAACACCACGAGCAGTACTTC.

The rearrangement joins TRBV10-3 to TRBJ2-2; 16 nucleotides agree with TRBD2. The V gene end was trimmed by 6 bases and the J gene end by 3 bases; junction bases not matched to a gene: 4. Germline CDR1 is ENHRY and CDR2 is SYGVKD. This CDR3 has 17 amino acids. The CDR3 here is CAISGTSGGADTGELFF. The CDR3 bases are TGTGCCATCAGCGGGACTAGCGGGGGGGCCGACACCGGGGAGCTGTTTTTT.

The V and J genes are TRBV7-9 and TRBJ1-1; no firm D call. The germline gives CDR1 SEHNR, CDR2 FQNEAQ (reference sequence). There are 13 residues in the CDR3. Trimming stripped 1 base from V and 1 base from J, with 4 bases between. CDR3 in amino acids: CASSLGWNTEAFF. The DNA for the CDR3 is TGTGCCAGCAGCTTAGGGTGGAACACTGAAGCTTTCTTT.